This TCR beta chain appears in the sequencing data of a study of cytotoxic CD8 clonotypes in ibrutinib-treated CLL. The study, taken as a whole, reports: Against age-matched healthy donors, baseline clonality ran higher and tracked circulating CD8+ T-cell counts.

Germline V gives CDR1 SGDLS, CDR2 YYNGEE. CDR3 length: 16 amino acids. Trimming cost V 0 bases and J 0 bases, with 12 bases left between them. Details on this clone: Its matching antigen is unknown.

The data were produced by immunoSEQ multiplex PCR, yet TCRdb's version contains in-frame clones alone and is incomplete. The data contain about 310,000 clones, approximately 80% of them singletons. This chain joins TRBV9 and TRBJ1-1; no clear D. This specimen consisted of PBMCs, obtained before ibrutinib treatment. The sequence derives from a human donor with chronic lymphocytic leukemia. As DNA, the CDR3 is TGTGCCAGCAGCGTAGTGGAGTATTACATGAACACTGAAGCTTTCTTT. Its protein is CASSVVEYYMNTEAFF.